This T cell receptor beta chain was sequenced during a study of blood T cell repertoires in COVID-19. As for the study in general: Researchers got acute and convalescent COVID-19 samples from the United States, Italy and Spain.

In the authors' methods: Reference gene primer amplification gave estimated nucleated cell counts. Clones were read by immunoSEQ multiplex PCR, and TCRdb kept only the in-frame ones, dropping some. The V and J calls and clone size are taken from that table; D and trimming were inferred from the DNA. Among 250,000 to 350,000 clones listed, about 90% were seen once. This CDR3 spans 17 amino acids. Germline CDR1 is MGHRA and CDR2 is YSYEKL. With 0 bases removed from V and 3 bases from J, the gap between germline ends came to 14 bases. The sample comprised PBMCs or T cells enriched from blood (not recorded which). This receptor was obtained from a woman younger than 30 with acute COVID-19. The J gene is TRBJ2-2, the V gene TRBV4-1; a possible D gene is TRBD2 (5 bases). Written as DNA, the CDR3 is TGCGCCAGCAGCCAAGACGGACTTCTCCTTTACACCGGGGAGCTGTTTTTT. This codes for CASSQDGLLLYTGELFF.